The 13 T cell receptor beta chains presented below share a single source sample, sequenced in a study of blood T cell repertoires in COVID-19. Assay used: immunoSEQ multiplex PCR; TCRdb lists only in-frame clones, some missing. The sample holds about 47,000 clones, 84% seen once. The material sequenced was peripheral blood. All receptors derive from a middle-aged man with acute or convalescent COVID-19.

CDR3 sequence reads: CATEPGGYNQPQHF. DNA for the CDR3: TGTGCCACCGAACCTGGGGGGTACAATCAGCCCCAGCATTTT. The chain recombines TRBV24-1 with TRBJ1-5, with a possible D match to TRBD1 (5 bases). V was pared by 9 bases and J by 3 bases, with 14 bases between. CDR1 and CDR2 (germline): KGHDR, SFDVKD. This CDR3 is 14 amino acids long.

V gene TRBV9 combines with J gene TRBJ2-3; 9 nucleotides align to TRBD1. The V gene's germline CDR1 is SGDLS and CDR2 YYNGEE. V was pared by 4 bases and J by 4 bases, with 10 bases of the junction left unmatched. This CDR3 is 16 amino acids long. CDR3 DNA sequence: TGTGCCAGCAGCCCAGCGGTTGACAGGGGGGCAGATACGCAGTATTTT. Translation gives CASSPAVDRGADTQYF.

The chain recombines TRBV7-9 with TRBJ2-7; 9 bases map to TRBD1. This CDR3 has 15 amino acids. Germline trimming cut 2 bases from V and 3 bases from J; bases unmatched to any gene: 5. CDR1 SEHNR and CDR2 FQNEAQ come from the germline V gene (reference sequence). The CDR3 region is CASSLTGTGNYEQYF. CDR3 bases: TGTGCCAGCAGCTTAACCGGGACAGGGAACTACGAGCAGTACTTC.

The chain combines TRBV4-2 with TRBJ2-1; a weak D match, TRBD2 (5 bases). The CDR3 totals 16 residues. The V and J ends lost 0 bases and 4 bases respectively, with 13 bases between them. Germline V CDR1 and CDR2: LGHNA, YNFKEQ. Here the CDR3 reads CASSQDHASPYNEQFF. Written as DNA, the CDR3 is TGTGCCAGCAGCCAAGATCACGCTAGCCCGTACAATGAGCAGTTCTTC.

A few counts support this clone. The chain joins TRBV18 to TRBJ1-6, with TRBD1 matching 9 bases. The CDR3 contains 13 residues. The germline V gene encodes CDR1 KGHSH and CDR2 LQKENI. Unmatched junction bases numbered 2, after V lost 1 base and J lost 13 bases. CDR3 bases: TGTGCCAGCTCACCACGGACAGGGGATCCCCTCCACTTT. Amino acid sequence: CASSPRTGDPLHF.

This chain uses TRBV6-1 with TRBJ2-1; TRBD1 matches at 9 bases. J was trimmed by 7 bases and V by 1 base; bases with no gene match: 8. CDR1 is MNHNS, CDR2 SASEGT, per germline. CDR3 length: 16 residues. The CDR3 is CASSEGDRVRANEQFF. DNA of the CDR3: TGTGCCAGCAGTGAAGGGGACAGGGTCAGGGCAAATGAGCAGTTCTTC.

In this sample, this clone turned up a few times. The chain has TRBV19 and TRBJ2-7; D is possibly TRBD2 (7 bases). V was shortened by 7 bases and J by 2 bases, with 15 bases between the two germline ends. CDR3 length: 14 residues. Germline CDR1 and CDR2: LNHDA and SQIVND (reference sequence). CDR3 sequence reads: CASKKGGAAYEQYF. CDR3 coding DNA: TGTGCCAGTAAAAAGGGGGGGGCGGCCTACGAGCAGTACTTC.

This sequence joins TRBV27 and TRBJ2-3, with TRBD2 matching 11 bases. With V trimmed by 6 bases and J by 0 bases, 14 bases remained unmatched. This CDR3 contains 19 residues. CDR1 is MNHEY and CDR2 is SMNVEV in the germline V gene (reference sequence). The chain's CDR3 is CASSLISRLAGHSTDTQYF. CDR3 sequence (DNA): TGTGCCAGCAGCCTGATTAGTCGACTAGCGGGGCATAGCACAGATACGCAGTATTTT.

CDR3 residues: CASSEGRRSGGSQETQYF. CDR3 nucleotide sequence: TGTGCCAGCAGTGAAGGACGTAGGAGCGGGGGGTCCCAAGAGACCCAGTACTTC. The chain has TRBV2 and TRBJ2-5, with 9 bases identical to TRBD2. V lost 1 base and J lost 1; bases outside the gene matches: 10. This CDR3 has 18 amino acids. The germline V gene encodes CDR1 SNHLY and CDR2 FYNNEI. The variable domain in full, with the rest retrieved from reference TRBV2 and TRBJ2-5, is EPEVTQTPSHQVTQMGQEVILRCVPISNHLYFYWYRQILGQKVEFLVSFYNNEISEKSEIFDDQFSVERPDGSNFTLKIRSTKLEDSAMYFCASSEGRRSGGSQETQYFGPGTRLLVL.

This rearrangement joins TRBV14 to TRBJ1-2; 8 bases align to TRBD1. Germline lookup yields CDR1 SGHDN and CDR2 FVKESK. V shed 1 base and J 4 bases; nucleotides not matched to a gene: 8. CDR3 size: 16 residues. The CDR3 DNA is TGTGCCAGCAGCCAAGCAGGGACAGGCTCTTCCTATGGCTACACCTTC. Its protein product is CASSQAGTGSSYGYTF.

The CDR3 here is CASCRDRGYALNEKLFF. DNA of the CDR3: TGCGCCAGCTGCCGGGACAGGGGTTATGCTCTTAATGAAAAACTGTTTTTT. V gene TRBV23-1 combines with J gene TRBJ1-4; 10 positions agree with TRBD1. TRBV23-1 is treated as an ORF (open reading frame) with a function not yet certain. V gave up 8 bases and J gave up 4 bases; unmatched junction bases: 13. CDR3 length equals 17 residues.

The chain is built from TRBV5-4 and TRBJ2-2; tentative D call: TRBD1 (5 bases). CDR1 and CDR2 from the germline V gene are SGHNT and YYREEE (reference sequence). CDR3 size: 13 residues. V was shortened by 1 base and J by 4 bases, with 5 bases between the two germline ends. CDR3 DNA: TGTGCCAGCAGCTTGCAGGGCACCGGGGAGCTGTTTTTT. This translates into CASSLQGTGELFF.

This clone was seen only once. The CDR3 DNA reads TGTGCCAGCAGCGTAGGGGGGCAGGGTAATTACGAGCAGTACTTC. This gives the protein CASSVGGQGNYEQYF. The chain links TRBV9 to TRBJ2-7; D possibly corresponds to TRBD1 (6 bases). The germline CDR1 and CDR2 sequences are SGDLS and YYNGEE. The CDR3 contains 15 residues. V was clipped by 0 bases and J by 4 bases, with 14 bases between them.